Sequencing of this TCR beta chain was carried out in a study of T cell responses to AZD1222 COVID-19 vaccine (dated by TCRdb to the early 2020s). With regard to the full study: A total of 230 to 250 trial participants underwent TCR sequencing, of whom 200 to 220 had received two doses of AZD1222 and some 25 had received two doses of the MenACWY control vaccine. Enrollment into the trials was organized by age into subgroups of 18-55, 56-69 and 70-plus years, and those subgroups contained approximately 150, 30 and 60 TCR-sequenced participants, respectively. Paper-wide results and their limitations: The whole spike protein was spanned by vaccine-associated CD4 TCRs, and dominant responses were seen in regions 160-218 and 743-854. In the small 56-69-year group, the increase in depth fell short of significance, most likely because of low power. Only five to seven AZD1222 recipients were SARS-CoV-2 seropositive at baseline, limiting conclusions about previously exposed vaccinees. After two AZD1222 doses, spike-specific TCR breadth and depth were significantly higher than at day 0 and than in MenACWY recipients. Most participants were white British and females outnumbered males, and the authors suggested that clonal diversity may have been underestimated. Nearly half of unique spike-specific TCRs reportedly recognized epitopes outside regions mutated in the B.1.351 and B.1.1.7 variants. No day 14 peak-response samples were available, so repertoires were characterized only after the peak T cell response.

The sample's time point label is to be understood as: about 28 days (+/-7) after the second vaccine dose. AZD1222 recipients given second doses at about 4 weeks or at about 12 weeks were pooled, since spike-specific TCR depth and breadth were not found to differ between the two schedules. Vaccinee samples came from UK trials COV001 and COV002, including a single-blind randomized controlled phase 2/3 trial of AZD1222 (ChAdOx1 nCoV-19) in healthy adults. Trial participant PBMC samples were collected at day 0 and day 28 after the second dose for TCRbeta chain sequencing. V drops 4 bases and J drops 2 bases, leaving 9 bases in between. From the cysteine up to the phenylalanine, the CDR3 has a length of 13 residues. Kept here is only the CDR3 DNA, which spans 39 bases and is read in frame from base 1. The germline V gene encodes CDR1 WSHSY and CDR2 SAAADI. This clone showed up just a few times. The antigen it binds to is not known. Per-nucleotide qualities are absent, and no much larger clonotype sits a single base away.

The CDR3 regions of human TCRbeta chains were analyzed by immunosequencing. On the study's bioinformatics: Repertoire TCRs were matched against a reference library of SARS-CoV-2-specific TCRs generated with the MIRA antigen-specificity platform. Breadth was defined as the fraction of unique TCRs that were SARS-CoV-2-associated. Depth was defined as the fraction of total T cells that were SARS-CoV-2-associated. Using the MIRA data, each spike-specific TCR was assigned both to the spike region to which the TCR was reactive and to a CD4 or CD8 class. Log10-transformed breadth and depth values were compared by one-way ANOVA with Sidak's multiple comparisons tests. TCRdb obtained this table from immuneACCESS and retained in-frame rearrangements with V and J assigned. These tables miss some clones; where compared with another copy, unresolved V genes account for less than half of the shortfall, and the remainder is unexplained. V and J calls and clone size are as listed in that table; D and trimming were resolved from the DNA. Counted in this sample were 140,000 or so clones; approximately 89% of them appeared once. The ten largest clones add up to roughly 1.8% of the sample.

Rearrangement joined TRBV10-2 to TRBJ2-7; the D gene assignment is ambiguous. The starting material was peripheral blood, obtained 28 days after the second AZD1222 dose. This clonotype was sampled from an adult who received the AZD1222 COVID-19 vaccine. The DNA sequence reads TGCGCCAGCAGTGGGCCGCCAACCTACGAGCAGTACTTC. This codes for CASSGPPTYEQYF.